This TCR beta chain was observed in a study of T cells in localized non-small cell lung cancer (dated by TCRdb to 2019 to 2021). In the study overall: The study examined T cell repertoires in 200 to 300 patients with early-stage NSCLC and compared tumors with uninvolved tumor-adjacent lungs. The cohort consisted of around 250 treatment-naive NSCLC patients whose localized lung tumors had been resected. The mean age of the NSCLC patients was approximately 71 years, with 120 to 150 men and nearly 110 women. The paper as a whole reports these results and caveats: Because the study design was exploratory, TCR variables were selected using unadjusted p-values without false-discovery rate correction. A median of around 50 of the top 100 tumor clones turned up in the paired uninvolved adjacent lung, and fewer than 35 of those clones also ranked among the top 100 of that same adjacent lung. The highest T cell clonality was observed in uninvolved tumor-adjacent lung, where clonality exceeded that of tumor, suggesting that antigenic responses were more focused in uninvolved tumor-adjacent lung. Multi-region tumor sequencing was not performed, so intratumor heterogeneity could not be excluded. Longer overall survival was associated with higher blood T cell density, whereas shorter survival was associated with higher adjacent-lung clonality.

From the cysteine through the phenylalanine, the CDR3 covers 15 amino acids. Only the CDR3 DNA stays, 45 bases, in frame from base 1. V is shortened by 4 bases, J by 0 bases, and the region joining them spans 10 bases. CDR1 and CDR2 were assigned from the germline V gene as SGHRS and YFSETQ. TCR beta CDR3 regions were sequenced from DNA using the immunoSEQ Assay. The study's processing was this. To compute T cell density, TCR beta template counts were normalized to usable DNA, which was estimated by amplifying housekeeping genes. Richness was estimated using the preseqR package, with extrapolation to 400,000 templates for PBMC samples and to 120,000 templates for tissue samples. Clonality was taken to be one minus Pielou's evenness. To identify tissue-enriched TCRs, differential abundance testing was run on productive amino-acid clonotypes with a minimum total count of 5 and an alpha of 0.1. The Jaccard Index and the Morisita Overlap Index were used to measure repertoire overlap between compartments. TCR beta CDR3s were clustered by GLIPH together with public tetramer-defined viral CDR3s, and at least three viral sequences plus V-gene enrichment were required for viral motifs. TCRdb holds this immuneACCESS table with in-frame rearrangements only. Some clones are missing; in checked studies, unresolved V genes explain under half, and the rest has no known cause. V, J and clone size were drawn from that table, and D and trimming were deduced from the DNA. The sample table contains about 41,000 clones; only one count was recorded for roughly 86% of them. In total, the top ten clones hold about 2.5% of the sample.

At diagnosis, tumor, uninvolved tumor-adjacent lung and peripheral blood were collected and then preserved as a mix of FFPE and fresh-frozen material. For TCR repertoire profiling, the blood samples were analyzed as peripheral blood mononuclear cells. Turning to this clone: Its target antigen remains unknown. No much larger clonotype is one base removed from it; base qualities were not supplied.

Sequences were derived from peripheral blood, sampled before any cancer treatment. This TCR was recovered from a female donor aged 60 or older with stage I squamous cell lung carcinoma. Here the chain combines TRBV5-1 and TRBJ2-2; the D gene is possibly TRBD2, with 5 bases matching. The nucleotide sequence is given as TGCGCCAGCAGCCCCAATAGCGCGAACACCGGGGAGCTGTTTTTT. Translated, it gives CASSPNSANTGELFF.